What follows describes a single T cell receptor beta chain. Antigen specificity is unknown. Libraries were prepared by immunoSEQ multiplex PCR; TCRdb keeps only in-frame clonotypes and omits some of them. The table has 2 million to 3 million clones, approximately 93% seen once. This specimen comes from a study of shared clonotypes between healthy human individuals. Germline values: CDR1 GTSNPN, CDR2 SVGIG (reference sequence). The CDR3 extends over 18 amino acids. General observations from the study: For sorted subsets, rarefaction showed incomplete sequencing despite large depth.

The TCR comes from a man younger than 30 in good health. Some clones in this sample may be carry-over from other donors' samples. Sequencing was performed on naive CD4+ T cells from PBMCs. Subset specified: CD45RA+ positively selected. The chain uses TRBV30 and TRBJ2-5, with 9 bases identical to TRBD2. The better agreement between TRBJ2-7 and the DNA end casts doubt on the J call. In nucleotides, the CDR3 is TGTGCCTGGAGGGCTTGGGGGCCGGGACTAGCTTCCAGCTACGAGCAGTACTTC. As protein: CAWRAWGPGLASSYEQYF.